The TCR beta chain described here comes from a study of cytomegalovirus exposure and HLA in healthy donors. The V end was cut by 5 bases, the J end by 8 bases, with 12 bases between. This CDR3 spans 12 amino acids. Germline CDR1 is MGHRA and CDR2 is YSYEKL. This clone was observed a handful of times. Its matching antigen is unknown. Study conclusions and caveats: One cluster of highly shared sequence variants probably arose as a sequencing artifact. TRBV6-2, TRBV6-3 and other indistinguishable V segments were excluded. Specificity for CMV antigens was confirmed in vitro for a few of the CMV-associated chains.

With 60 Vbeta and 13 Jbeta primers, the PCR was carried out. Assay: immunoSEQ multiplex PCR; the TCRdb copy retains only in-frame clones and omits some. This table holds about 260,000 clones, 72% found once. This clonotype originated in a female donor in good health and CMV-seronegative. The J gene is TRBJ1-2, the V gene TRBV4-1; TRBD1 is a possible D gene (5 bases). The material sequenced was PBMCs. The CDR3 reads CASSSGSGGYTF. CDR3 in DNA: TGCGCCAGCAGCTCAGGGTCGGGCGGCTACACCTTC.